This T cell receptor beta chain originates from a study of cytomegalovirus exposure and HLA in healthy donors. Study results and limitations: Reports described diagnosis of cytomegalovirus status by the classifier as highly specific and sensitive. As a later analysis revealed, most CMV-associated TCR beta chains appeared HLA-restricted. HLA allele associations emerged for 17,000 or so TCR beta sequences in a later analysis, at 0.05 false discovery rate. Under in vitro conditions, three CMV-associated chains were confirmed as specific for CMV antigens.

The CDR3 is 14 amino acids. CDR1 is SGHAT, CDR2 FQNNGV, per germline. V gave up 5 bases and J gave up 0 bases, with 11 bases separating them. A word on this clone: Its antigen is as yet unknown.

In the PCR, 60 Vbeta and 13 Jbeta primers were used. The assay was immunoSEQ multiplex PCR, and TCRdb's table has in-frame clones only and misses some. The table has more than 65,000 clones, 60% to 80% seen once. Source material: PBMCs. The source of this sequence is a female donor in good health and CMV-seronegative. This chain uses TRBV11-2 with TRBJ2-7; a possible D gene is TRBD1 (5 bases). The CDR3 region is CASSRDQGSYEQYF. The DNA for the CDR3 is TGTGCCAGCAGCCGAGACCAGGGCTCCTACGAGCAGTACTTC.